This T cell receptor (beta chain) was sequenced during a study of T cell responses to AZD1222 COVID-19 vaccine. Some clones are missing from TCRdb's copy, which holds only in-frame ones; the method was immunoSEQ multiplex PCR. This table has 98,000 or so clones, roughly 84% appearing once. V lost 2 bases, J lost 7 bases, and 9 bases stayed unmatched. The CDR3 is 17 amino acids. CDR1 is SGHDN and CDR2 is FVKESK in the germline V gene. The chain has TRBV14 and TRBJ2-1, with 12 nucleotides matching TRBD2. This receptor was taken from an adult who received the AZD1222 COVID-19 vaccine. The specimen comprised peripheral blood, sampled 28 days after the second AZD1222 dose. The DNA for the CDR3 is TGTGCCAGCAGCCAACCCCTAGCGGGAGGGCCGGAAAATGAGCAGTTCTTC. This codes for CASSQPLAGGPENEQFF. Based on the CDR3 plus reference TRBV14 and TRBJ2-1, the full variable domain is EAGVTQFPSHSVIEKGQTVTLRCDPISGHDNLYWYRRVMGKEIKFLLHFVKESKQDESGMPNNRFLAERTGGTYSTLKVQPAELEDSGVYFCASSQPLAGGPENEQFFGPGTRLTVL.